These 7 T cell receptor beta chains were all obtained from the same sample, sequenced in a study of OX40 agonist ivuxolimab in advanced cancers. Sequenced by immunoSEQ multiplex PCR; TCRdb stores in-frame clones only, minus some. This sample has about 50,000 clones, with roughly 92% found just once. The sample here was CD4+ or CD8+ T cells sorted from blood, taken in a trial of the OX40 agonist ivuxolimab. These receptors came from an adult with an advanced solid tumor such as melanoma, head and neck, liver or kidney cancer.

V is TRBV19 and J is TRBJ1-5, with 10 bases that match TRBD1. CDR3 length: 15 residues. Germline V gives CDR1 LNHDA, CDR2 SQIVND (reference sequence). After removal of 4 bases from V and 5 bases from J, the junction contained 5 bases not matched to a gene. CDR3 coding DNA: TGTGCCAGTAGTAGACAGGGGGCATGGGATCAGCCCCAGCATTTT. The encoded protein is CASSRQGAWDQPQHF.

The chain uses TRBV9 and TRBJ2-2; perhaps TRBD2 as D (6 bases). This CDR3 has 15 amino acids. From germline, CDR1 is SGDLS and CDR2 YYNGEE. V lost 1 base, J lost 6 bases, and 13 bases lay in between. The CDR3 here is CASSVTGVRSGELFF. In DNA form, the CDR3 reads TGTGCCAGCAGCGTAACGGGAGTGCGGTCCGGGGAGCTGTTTTTT.

The V and J genes are TRBV7-2 and TRBJ2-1; D might be TRBD1 or TRBD2, each matching 5 bases. Trimming cost V 11 bases and J 1 base, with 15 bases left between them. The CDR3 is made up of 14 amino acids. Germline-derived CDR1 and CDR2 are SGHTA and FQGNSA. Written as DNA, the CDR3 is TGTGCCTGTTTAGGGGAGCCTTCCTACAATGAGCAGTTCTTC. This gives the protein CACLGEPSYNEQFF. The entire variable domain, with the rest obtained from reference TRBV7-2 and TRBJ2-1, is as follows: GAGVSQSPSNKVTEKGKDVELRCDPISGHTALYWYRQSLGQGLEFLIYFQGNSAPDKSGLPSDRFSAERTGGSVSTLTIQRTQQEDSAVYLCACLGEPSYNEQFFGPGTRLTVL.

This clone was counted only a few times. The rearrangement uses TRBV27 and TRBJ1-5; D is uncertain. Germline-derived CDR1 and CDR2 are MNHEY and SMNVEV (reference sequence). Deletions cut 2 bases from V and 6 bases from J, with 14 bases between. The length of the CDR3 is 15 residues. CDR3 residues: CASSLTTGPIQPQHF. DNA of the CDR3: TGTGCCAGCAGTTTAACAACTGGCCCGATTCAGCCCCAGCATTTT.

The chain employs TRBV28 and TRBJ2-3; 8 nucleotides match TRBD2. The junction had 11 bases not matched to a gene; V was cut back by 1 base and J by 2 bases. The CDR3 consists of 18 residues. Germline CDR1 and CDR2: MDHEN and SYDVKM. The CDR3 nucleotides are TGTGCCAGCAGTTTATCTGAAGTGGCGGGAGGACCCACAGATACGCAGTATTTT. This encodes CASSLSEVAGGPTDTQYF.

V usage is TRBV5-1 and J usage is TRBJ1-1; D is perhaps TRBD1 (5 bases). Germline CDR1 SGHRS, CDR2 YFSETQ. Trimming left V 0 bases short and J 4 bases short, with 25 bases between. CDR3 length: 19 residues. The CDR3 DNA reads TGCGCCAGCAGCTTGGAGGGGAGGACCCACCCTAGGGCAGGCACTGAAGCTTTCTTT. This encodes CASSLEGRTHPRAGTEAFF.

CDR3 residues: CASSLRYNEQFF. The CDR3 coding sequence is TGTGCCAGCAGCTTACGGTACAATGAGCAGTTCTTC. The V call is TRBV7-9, the J call TRBJ2-1; D remains unclear. Germline V gene data show CDR1 as SEHNR and CDR2 as FQNEAQ (reference sequence). There are 12 residues in the CDR3. The V gene lost 2 bases and the J gene lost 4 bases, with 3 bases spanning the gap.